The clone carrying this T cell receptor (beta chain) showed up just a few times. The data derive from a study of OX40 agonist ivuxolimab in advanced cancers. Study overall: An agonistic anti-OX40 (CD134) antibody, ivuxolimab, was used to treat the patients. Under the entry rules, prior anti-PD-1, anti-PD-L1 or anti-CTLA-4 therapy was allowed, and less than 50% had some. The diagnoses of dose-escalation patients were hepatocellular carcinoma, melanoma, renal cell or head and neck cancer.

Between the trimmed V and J ends, which lost 5 bases and 2 bases, there was a span of 18 bases. CDR1 and CDR2 from the germline V gene are SEHNR and FQNEAQ (reference sequence). This CDR3 region has 16 residues. TCRdb keeps only in-frame clones here, not all; method: immunoSEQ multiplex PCR. The sample holds around 25,000 clones, about 83% seen once. The source is an adult with an advanced solid tumor such as melanoma, head and neck, liver or kidney cancer. V gene TRBV7-9 combines with J gene TRBJ1-1, with no clear D. The starting material was CD4+ or CD8+ T cells sorted from blood, obtained in a trial of the OX40 agonist ivuxolimab. The DNA for the CDR3 is TGTGCCAGCAGCGGAGCAACAAGTCCAGGAAACACTGAAGCTTTCTTT. Amino acids: CASSGATSPGNTEAFF.